This T cell receptor beta chain emerged from a study of regulatory T cells in long-lasting Graves disease. Study-wide points: The work looked only at peripheral blood and did not look at thyroid tissue. Comparison showed that persistent patients shared more public clonotypes (about 2,700) than new patients (over 950). Newly diagnosed patients had higher TCR diversity than persistent Graves' patients did. It was in persistent disease that TRBV28, TRBJ1-2 and TRBJ2-5 were favored.

Time point noted: newly diagnosed GD, antithyroid drugs for less than 3 months. Extracted PBMC RNA gave rise to the TCR library. With iRepertoire HTBI primers and Arm-PCR of CDR3 regions, TCR beta libraries were built. MiXCR was run by TCRdb on the multiplex PCR reads, yielding one entry per CDR3 protein. Here the sample spans around 400,000 distinct CDR3 sequences, about 14% being singletons. This CDR3 has 14 amino acids. V gave up 3 bases and J gave up 5 bases; unmatched junction bases: 3. This clonotype was observed at least ten times. Its specificity is unknown. This sequence was found in a female donor with Graves disease. The chain joins TRBV12-3 or TRBV12-4 to TRBJ1-2, with 10 bases fitting TRBD1. The source was peripheral blood mononuclear cells (PBMCs), collected at new diagnosis, from a patient treated with antithyroid drugs. DNA of the CDR3: TGTGCCAGCAGTTTGTGGGACAGGGGATATGGCTACACCTTC. Translation: CASSLWDRGYGYTF.